The clone carrying this T cell receptor (beta chain) appeared once. V lost 2 bases to trimming and J lost 6 bases; unmatched junction nucleotides: 5. Germline V gene lookup returns CDR1 MNHEY and CDR2 SVGEGT. The CDR3 spans 15 residues. Profiled with immunoSEQ multiplex PCR; TCRdb holds only in-frame clones, not every one. In the table there are 250,000 to 350,000 clones, around nine tenths of which are singletons. This entry comes from a study of blood T cell repertoires in COVID-19. The sample consisted of peripheral blood. The clonotype originates from a man younger than 40 with acute or convalescent COVID-19. The chain is built from TRBV6-2 or TRBV6-3 and TRBJ2-2; the match to TRBD2 covers 8 bases. The CDR3, as DNA: TGTGCCAGCAGTTACCCCGCGGGGGGTCCCGGGGAGCTGTTTTTT. Translated: CASSYPAGGPGELFF.